This T cell receptor beta chain was identified in a study of T-cell reconstitution after alpha-beta-depleted transplantation in children. J lost 4 bases, V lost 4 bases, and 15 bases had no gene match. CDR1 and CDR2 from the germline V gene are KGHDR and SFDVKD. The CDR3 sequence is 18 residues long. This sample's TCRbeta library carried unique molecular identifier barcodes. One entry per CDR3 protein, called by TCRdb with MiXCR from the PCR reads. The sample yields nearly 550,000 distinct CDR3 sequences, around 17% seen once. Source: PBMCs from the stem cell graft donor, taken from the stem cell graft. The receptor was derived from a human donor who donated a stem cell graft to a child with acute lymphoblastic leukemia. V is TRBV24-1 and J is TRBJ1-5, with 7 nucleotides matching TRBD1. Written as DNA, the CDR3 is TGTGCCACCAGTGACCGAAGGACAGGACGCCGACTTAATCAGCCCCAGCATTTT. Translating it yields CATSDRRTGRRLNQPQHF.